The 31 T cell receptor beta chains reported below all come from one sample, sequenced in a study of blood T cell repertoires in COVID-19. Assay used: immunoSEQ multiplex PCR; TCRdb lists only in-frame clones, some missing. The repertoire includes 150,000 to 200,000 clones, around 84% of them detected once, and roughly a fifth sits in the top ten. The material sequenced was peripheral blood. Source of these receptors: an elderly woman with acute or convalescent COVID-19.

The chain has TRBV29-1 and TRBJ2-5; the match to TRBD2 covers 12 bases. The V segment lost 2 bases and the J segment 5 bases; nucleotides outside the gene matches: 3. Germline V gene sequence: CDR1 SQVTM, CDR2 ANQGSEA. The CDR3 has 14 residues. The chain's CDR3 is CSVELAGGGETQYF. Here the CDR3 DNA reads TGCAGCGTTGAACTAGCGGGAGGGGGCGAGACCCAGTACTTC.

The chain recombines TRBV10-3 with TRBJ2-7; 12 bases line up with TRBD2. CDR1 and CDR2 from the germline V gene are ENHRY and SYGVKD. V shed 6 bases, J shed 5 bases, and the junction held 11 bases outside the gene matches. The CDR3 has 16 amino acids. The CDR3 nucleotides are TGTGCCATCAGAGAGACTAGCGGGAGAACTCGGAACGAGCAGTACTTC. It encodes CAIRETSGRTRNEQYF.

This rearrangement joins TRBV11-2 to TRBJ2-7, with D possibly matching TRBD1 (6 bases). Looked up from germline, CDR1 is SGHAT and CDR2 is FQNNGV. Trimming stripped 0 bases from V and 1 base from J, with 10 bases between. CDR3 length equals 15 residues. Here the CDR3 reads CASSLDWQGSYEQYF. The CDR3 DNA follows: TGTGCCAGCAGCTTAGATTGGCAGGGGTCCTACGAGCAGTACTTC.

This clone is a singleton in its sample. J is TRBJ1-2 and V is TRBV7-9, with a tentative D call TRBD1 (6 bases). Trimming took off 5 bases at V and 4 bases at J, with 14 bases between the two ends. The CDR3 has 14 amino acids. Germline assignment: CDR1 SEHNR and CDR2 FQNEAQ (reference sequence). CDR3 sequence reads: CASSAVGDIYGYTF. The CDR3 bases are TGTGCCAGCAGCGCGGTAGGGGACATCTATGGCTACACCTTC. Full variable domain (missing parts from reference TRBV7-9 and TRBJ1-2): DTGVSQNPRHKITKRGQNVTFRCDPISEHNRLYWYRQTLGQGPEFLTYFQNEAQLEKSRLLSDRFSAERPKGSFSTLEIQRTEQGDSAMYLCASSAVGDIYGYTFGSGTRLTVV.

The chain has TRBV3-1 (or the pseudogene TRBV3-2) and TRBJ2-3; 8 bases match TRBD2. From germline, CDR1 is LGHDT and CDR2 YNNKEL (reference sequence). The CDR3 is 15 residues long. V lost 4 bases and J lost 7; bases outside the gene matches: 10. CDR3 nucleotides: TGTGCCAGCAGCCTAAGCGGGAGAGGTCGGTATACGCAGTATTTT. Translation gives CASSLSGRGRYTQYF.

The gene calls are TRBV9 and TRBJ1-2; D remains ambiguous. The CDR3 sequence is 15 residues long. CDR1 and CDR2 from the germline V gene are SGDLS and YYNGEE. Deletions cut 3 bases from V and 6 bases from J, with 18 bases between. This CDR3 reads CASSAGGAMRDGYTF. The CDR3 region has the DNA TGTGCCAGCAGCGCTGGAGGTGCGATGAGAGATGGCTACACCTTC.

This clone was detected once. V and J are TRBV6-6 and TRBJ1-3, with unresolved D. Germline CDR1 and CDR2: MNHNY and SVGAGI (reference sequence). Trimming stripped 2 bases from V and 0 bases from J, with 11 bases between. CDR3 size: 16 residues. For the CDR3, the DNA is TGTGCCAGCAGTTACCCAACACCTTCCTCTGGAAACACCATATATTTT. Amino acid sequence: CASSYPTPSSGNTIYF.

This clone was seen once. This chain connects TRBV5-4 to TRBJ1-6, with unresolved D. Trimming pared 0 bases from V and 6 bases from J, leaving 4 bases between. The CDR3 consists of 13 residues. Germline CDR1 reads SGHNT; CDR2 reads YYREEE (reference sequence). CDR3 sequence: CASSLDLNSPLHF. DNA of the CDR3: TGTGCCAGCAGCTTGGATCTTAATTCACCCCTCCACTTT.

CDR3 loop: CAWSLGTGLSYTF. CDR3 bases: TGTGCCTGGAGCCTCGGGACAGGCCTTAGCTACACCTTC. This chain links TRBV30 with TRBJ1-2, with TRBD1 identical over 8 bases. Germline assignment: CDR1 GTSNPN and CDR2 SVGIG (reference sequence). This CDR3 comprises 13 residues. Losses at the gene ends were 3 bases for V and 9 bases for J; bases not matched to a gene: 9.

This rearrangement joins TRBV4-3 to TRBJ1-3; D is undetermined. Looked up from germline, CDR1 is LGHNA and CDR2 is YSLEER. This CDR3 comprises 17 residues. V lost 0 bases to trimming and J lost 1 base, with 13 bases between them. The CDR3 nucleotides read TGCGCCAGCAGCCAAGATCCCCAGCGGAGTTCTGGAAACACCATATATTTT. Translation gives CASSQDPQRSSGNTIYF.

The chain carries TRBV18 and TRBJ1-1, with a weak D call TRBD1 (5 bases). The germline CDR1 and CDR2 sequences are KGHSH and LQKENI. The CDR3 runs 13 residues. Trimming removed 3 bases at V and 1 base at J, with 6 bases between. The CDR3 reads CASSPQGNTEAFF. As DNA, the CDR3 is TGTGCCAGCTCACCTCAGGGGAACACTGAAGCTTTCTTT.

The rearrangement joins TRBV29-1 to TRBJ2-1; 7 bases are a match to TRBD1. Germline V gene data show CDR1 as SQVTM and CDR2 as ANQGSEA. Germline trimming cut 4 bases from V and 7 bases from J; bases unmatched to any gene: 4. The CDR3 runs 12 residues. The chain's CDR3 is CSVAPDRNEQFF. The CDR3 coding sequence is TGCAGCGTTGCCCCGGACAGGAATGAGCAGTTCTTC.

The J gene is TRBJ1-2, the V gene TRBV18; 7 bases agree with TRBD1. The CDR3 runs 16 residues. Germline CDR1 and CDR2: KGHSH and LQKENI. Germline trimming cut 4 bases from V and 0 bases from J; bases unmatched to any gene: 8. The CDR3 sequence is CASSRTGTATNYGYTF. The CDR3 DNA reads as TGTGCCAGCTCACGAACAGGGACAGCCACTAACTATGGCTACACCTTC. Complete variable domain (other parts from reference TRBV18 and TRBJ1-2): NAGVMQNPRHLVRRRGQEARLRCSPMKGHSHVYWYRQLPEEGLKFMVYLQKENIIDESGMPKERFSAEFPKEGPSILRIQQVVRGDSAAYFCASSRTGTATNYGYTFGSGTRLTVV.

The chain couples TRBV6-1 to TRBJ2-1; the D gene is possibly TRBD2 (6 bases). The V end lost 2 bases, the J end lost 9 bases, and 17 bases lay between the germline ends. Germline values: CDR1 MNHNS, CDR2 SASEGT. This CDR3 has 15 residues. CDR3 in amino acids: CASSERGRTGVEQFF. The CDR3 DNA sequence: TGTGCCAGCAGTGAAAGAGGGAGGACTGGCGTTGAGCAGTTCTTC.

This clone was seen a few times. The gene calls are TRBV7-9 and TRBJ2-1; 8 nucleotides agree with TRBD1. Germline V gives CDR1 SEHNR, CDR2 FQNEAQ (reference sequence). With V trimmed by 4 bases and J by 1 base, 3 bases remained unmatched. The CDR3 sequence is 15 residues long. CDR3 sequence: CASSSRDRSYNEQFF. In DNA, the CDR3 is TGTGCCAGCAGCTCCCGGGACAGGTCCTACAATGAGCAGTTCTTC.

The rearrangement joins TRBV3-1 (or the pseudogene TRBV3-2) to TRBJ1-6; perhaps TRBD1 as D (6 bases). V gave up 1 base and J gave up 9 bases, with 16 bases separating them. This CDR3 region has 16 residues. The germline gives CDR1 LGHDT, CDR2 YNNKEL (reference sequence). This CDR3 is CASSQVPGHRASPLHF. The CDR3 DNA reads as TGTGCCAGCAGCCAAGTGCCAGGCCACAGGGCTTCACCCCTCCACTTT.

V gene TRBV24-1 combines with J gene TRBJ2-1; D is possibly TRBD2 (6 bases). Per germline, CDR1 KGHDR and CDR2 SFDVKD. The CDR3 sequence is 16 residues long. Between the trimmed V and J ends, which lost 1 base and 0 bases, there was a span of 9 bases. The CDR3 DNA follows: TGTGCCACCAGTGATTTAGGAGGGAGCTCCTACAATGAGCAGTTCTTC. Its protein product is CATSDLGGSSYNEQFF.

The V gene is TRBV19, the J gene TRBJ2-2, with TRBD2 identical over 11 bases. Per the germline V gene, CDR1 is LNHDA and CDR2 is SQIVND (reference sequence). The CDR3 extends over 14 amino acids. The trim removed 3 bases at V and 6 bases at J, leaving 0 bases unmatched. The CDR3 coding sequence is TGTGCCAGTAGTATGACTAGCGGGGCCGGGGAGCTGTTTTTT. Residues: CASSMTSGAGELFF.

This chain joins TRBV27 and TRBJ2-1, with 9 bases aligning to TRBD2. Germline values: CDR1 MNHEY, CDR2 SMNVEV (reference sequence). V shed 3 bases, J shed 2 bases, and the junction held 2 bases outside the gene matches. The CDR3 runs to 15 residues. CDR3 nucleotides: TGTGCCAGCAGTTTTGGCGGGAGGGCCTACAATGAGCAGTTCTTC. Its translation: CASSFGGRAYNEQFF.

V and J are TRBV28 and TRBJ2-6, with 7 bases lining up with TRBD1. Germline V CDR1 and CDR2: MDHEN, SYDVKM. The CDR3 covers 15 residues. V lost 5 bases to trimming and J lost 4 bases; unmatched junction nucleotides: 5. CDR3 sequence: CASSEGAAGANVLTF. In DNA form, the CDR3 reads TGTGCCAGCAGTGAGGGGGCGGCAGGGGCCAACGTCCTGACTTTC.

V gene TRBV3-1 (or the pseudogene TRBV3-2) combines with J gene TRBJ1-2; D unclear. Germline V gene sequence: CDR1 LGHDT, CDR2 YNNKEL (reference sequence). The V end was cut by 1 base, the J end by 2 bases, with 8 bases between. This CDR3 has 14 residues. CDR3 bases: TGTGCCAGCAGCCAAGTAGTCAGGAACTATGGCTACACCTTC. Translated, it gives CASSQVVRNYGYTF.

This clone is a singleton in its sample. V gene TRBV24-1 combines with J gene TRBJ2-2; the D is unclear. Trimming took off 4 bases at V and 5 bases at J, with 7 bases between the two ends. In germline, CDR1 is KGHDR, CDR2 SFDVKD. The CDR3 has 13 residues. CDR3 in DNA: TGTGCCACCAGTGACCTTTTAACCGGGGAGCTGTTTTTT. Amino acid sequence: CATSDLLTGELFF.

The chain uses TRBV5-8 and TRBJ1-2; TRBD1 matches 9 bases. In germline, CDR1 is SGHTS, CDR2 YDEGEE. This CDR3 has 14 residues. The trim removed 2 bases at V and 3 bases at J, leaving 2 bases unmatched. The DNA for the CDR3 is TGTGCCAGCAGCTTCGACAGGGGGGACTATGGCTACACCTTC. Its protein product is CASSFDRGDYGYTF.

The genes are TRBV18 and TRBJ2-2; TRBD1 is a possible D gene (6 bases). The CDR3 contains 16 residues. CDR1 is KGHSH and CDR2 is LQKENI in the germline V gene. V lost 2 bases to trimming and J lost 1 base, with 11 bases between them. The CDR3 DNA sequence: TGTGCCAGCTCACCAGGGGGCAGTCTGAACACCGGGGAGCTGTTTTTT. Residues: CASSPGGSLNTGELFF.

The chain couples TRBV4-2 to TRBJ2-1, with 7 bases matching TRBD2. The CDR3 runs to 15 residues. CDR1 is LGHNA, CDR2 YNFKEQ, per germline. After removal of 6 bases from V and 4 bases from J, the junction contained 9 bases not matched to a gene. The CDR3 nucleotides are TGTGCCAGCAGAGCGGGCGGCGGGGGATACAATGAGCAGTTCTTC. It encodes CASRAGGGGYNEQFF.

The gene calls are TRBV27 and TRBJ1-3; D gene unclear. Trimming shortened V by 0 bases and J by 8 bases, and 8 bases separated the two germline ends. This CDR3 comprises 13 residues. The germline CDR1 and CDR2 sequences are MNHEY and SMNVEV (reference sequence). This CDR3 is CASSLSARHTIYF. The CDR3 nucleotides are TGTGCCAGCAGTTTATCGGCCAGGCACACCATATATTTT.

CDR3 in amino acids: CASIRGADSPLHF. The CDR3 bases are TGTGCCAGCATCCGGGGGGCCGATTCACCCCTCCACTTT. This chain uses TRBV28 with TRBJ1-6; a possible D gene is TRBD1 (6 bases). This CDR3 spans 13 amino acids. Between the trimmed V and J ends, which lost 7 bases and 8 bases, there was a span of 12 bases. Looked up from germline, CDR1 is MDHEN and CDR2 is SYDVKM.

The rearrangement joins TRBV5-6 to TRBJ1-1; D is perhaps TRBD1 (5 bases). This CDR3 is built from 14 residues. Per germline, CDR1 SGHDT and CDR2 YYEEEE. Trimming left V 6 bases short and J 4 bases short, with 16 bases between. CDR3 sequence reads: CASTLQGFSTEAFF. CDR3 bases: TGTGCCAGCACCCTGCAGGGTTTCAGCACTGAAGCTTTCTTT.

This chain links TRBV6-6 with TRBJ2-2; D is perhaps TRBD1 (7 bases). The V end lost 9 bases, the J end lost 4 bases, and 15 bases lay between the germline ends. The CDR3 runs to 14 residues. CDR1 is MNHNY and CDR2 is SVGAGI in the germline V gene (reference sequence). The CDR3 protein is CASNQGGITGELFF. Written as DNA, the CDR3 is TGTGCCAGTAACCAGGGGGGTATCACCGGGGAGCTGTTTTTT.

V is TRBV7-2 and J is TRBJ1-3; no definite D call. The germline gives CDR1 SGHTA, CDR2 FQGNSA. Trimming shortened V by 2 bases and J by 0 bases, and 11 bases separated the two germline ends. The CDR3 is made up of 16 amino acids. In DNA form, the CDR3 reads TGTGCCAGCAGCTTATTGGGGAGTTACTCTGGAAACACCATATATTTT. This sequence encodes CASSLLGSYSGNTIYF.

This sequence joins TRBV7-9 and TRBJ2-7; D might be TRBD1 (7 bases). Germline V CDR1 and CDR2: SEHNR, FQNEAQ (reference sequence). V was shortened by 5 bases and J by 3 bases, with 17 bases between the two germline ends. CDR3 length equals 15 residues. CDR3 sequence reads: CASSGGTETIYEQYF. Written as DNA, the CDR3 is TGTGCCAGCAGCGGGGGGACAGAAACTATCTACGAGCAGTACTTC.